This T cell receptor beta chain is drawn from a study of T cell responses to AZD1222 COVID-19 vaccine. Study-level results: Donor demographics were predominantly white British with a female majority; clonal diversity may be underestimated. At baseline, seropositivity was found in only six or seven AZD1222 recipients. CD4 TCRs linked to vaccination spanned spike, dominating at 160-218 and 743-854.

Repertoires were generated with immunoSEQ multiplex PCR, while TCRdb's copy carries only in-frame clones and drops some. The repertoire holds more than 95,000 clones, with more than 75% as singletons. To note about this clone: As yet, its antigen is unknown.

The sequenced sample was peripheral blood, obtained on day 0 of AZD1222 vaccination. The source is an adult in good health.

CDR3 sequence (DNA): TGTGCCAGCAGCTCCTCCGGGACTAAGCAGTTCTTC. It specifies CASSSSGTKQFF. The genes are TRBV7-2 and TRBJ2-1, with TRBD2 identical over 7 bases. The trim removed 4 bases at V and 11 bases at J, leaving 5 bases unmatched. The CDR3 is 12 residues long. Germline V gene data show CDR1 as SGHTA and CDR2 as FQGNSA. The variable domain in full, completed from reference TRBV7-2 and TRBJ2-1, reads GAGVSQSPSNKVTEKGKDVELRCDPISGHTALYWYRQSLGQGLEFLIYFQGNSAPDKSGLPSDRFSAERTGGSVSTLTIQRTQQEDSAVYLCASSSSGTKQFFGPGTRLTVL.